Shown below are 32 T cell receptor beta chains from a single sample sequenced in a study of T cell responses to AZD1222 COVID-19 vaccine. The assay was immunoSEQ multiplex PCR, and TCRdb's table has in-frame clones only and misses some. The table includes some 92,000 clones, around 90% detected once. Here the sequenced sample was peripheral blood, taken on day 0 of MenACWY control vaccination. Every receptor here comes from an adult in good health.

The chain is built from TRBV7-9 and TRBJ2-7, with TRBD2 matching 7 bases. Trimming took 3 bases from V and 2 from J; bases not matched to a gene: 4. The CDR3 sequence is 14 residues long. CDR1 and CDR2 from the germline V gene are SEHNR and FQNEAQ (reference sequence). The CDR3 spells CASSLASGPYEQYF. In DNA form, the CDR3 reads TGTGCCAGCAGCTTGGCTAGCGGACCCTACGAGCAGTACTTC.

The CDR3 nucleotides read TGTGCCAGCAGCCAAGATCGGGCAGTCTATGGCTACACCTTC. This sequence encodes CASSQDRAVYGYTF. The rearrangement links TRBV3-1 (or the pseudogene TRBV3-2) to TRBJ1-2; D not certain. V gave up 0 bases and J gave up 4 bases, with 9 bases separating them. CDR1 and CDR2 from the germline V gene are LGHDT and YNNKEL (reference sequence). The CDR3 contains 14 residues.

The rearrangement links TRBV6-5 to TRBJ2-1; 10 nucleotides line up with TRBD1. CDR3 size: 15 residues. The ends lost 6 bases at V and 7 bases at J; junction bases unmatched: 9. Per germline, CDR1 MNHEY and CDR2 SVGAGI. Here the CDR3 reads CASRDTGTGANEQFF. CDR3 nucleotides: TGTGCCAGCAGAGATACCGGGACAGGGGCTAATGAGCAGTTCTTC.

In this sample, this clone turned up once. The gene calls are TRBV24-1 and TRBJ2-1, with D perhaps TRBD2 (7 bases). V gave up 2 bases and J gave up 6 bases, with 13 bases separating them. This CDR3 has 15 residues. Germline assignment: CDR1 KGHDR and CDR2 SFDVKD. DNA of the CDR3: TGTGCCACCAGTGATTGGGGGGGGCCCACCAATGAGCAGTTCTTC. The encoded protein is CATSDWGGPTNEQFF.

The chain recombines TRBV19 with TRBJ2-5; 7 nucleotides line up with TRBD1. From germline, CDR1 is LNHDA and CDR2 SQIVND (reference sequence). V shed 4 bases and J 4 bases; nucleotides not matched to a gene: 9. The CDR3 is 15 residues long. The CDR3 nucleotides are TGTGCCAGTAGTAAGACAGGGCCCGCAGGAGAGACCCAGTACTTC. Protein product: CASSKTGPAGETQYF.

This chain joins TRBV2 and TRBJ1-2; TRBD1 aligns across 7 bases. V lost 3 bases, J lost 7 bases, and 8 bases stayed unmatched. The germline V gene has CDR1 SNHLY and CDR2 FYNNEI. The CDR3 sequence is 14 residues long. The CDR3 DNA reads as TGTGCCAGCAGTGAGGGGACAGCTTTAATTGGCTACACCTTC. This gives the protein CASSEGTALIGYTF.

The gene calls are TRBV28 and TRBJ1-5; 10 bases line up with TRBD1. This CDR3 contains 16 residues. Germline V lookup: CDR1 MDHEN, CDR2 SYDVKM. The J segment lost 2 bases and the V segment lost 3 bases, leaving 4 bases of the junction unmatched. The CDR3 region has the DNA TGTGCCAGCAGTTTCTCGACAGGGGGCGGCAATCAGCCCCAGCATTTT. Protein sequence: CASSFSTGGGNQPQHF.

Written as DNA, the CDR3 is TGTGCCAGCAGTTTACTCGGACCCTATGGCTACACCTTC. Amino acids: CASSLLGPYGYTF. This chain links TRBV28 with TRBJ1-2; no definite D call. The V and J ends lost 2 bases and 4 bases respectively, with 8 bases between them. Germline V lookup: CDR1 MDHEN, CDR2 SYDVKM. CDR3 length: 13 residues.

The chain recombines TRBV15 with TRBJ1-4; 8 nucleotides agree with TRBD1. Germline-derived CDR1 and CDR2 are LNHNV and YYDKDF (reference sequence). CDR3 length: 14 amino acids. V was clipped by 5 bases and J by 7 bases; unmatched bases: 6. The DNA for the CDR3 is TGTGCCACCAGCCTGGACAGGGAGGGTGAAAAACTGTTTTTT. Translation gives CATSLDREGEKLFF.

The chain has TRBV5-1 and TRBJ2-3; 10 bases fit TRBD2. This CDR3 spans 16 amino acids. V trimming: 4 bases; J trimming: 3 bases; junction bases outside the gene matches: 8. Germline CDR1 reads SGHRS; CDR2 reads YFSETQ. Here the CDR3 reads CASSLGLAESTDTQYF. The CDR3 DNA reads as TGCGCCAGCAGCCTAGGACTAGCGGAGTCGACAGATACGCAGTATTTT.

The CDR3 loop is CASKWKDNSYNEQFF. The CDR3 DNA is TGTGCCAGCAAGTGGAAGGACAACTCCTACAATGAGCAGTTCTTC. The chain recombines TRBV7-9 with TRBJ2-1, with a weak D call TRBD1 (5 bases). CDR3 length: 15 amino acids. The germline V and J ends were trimmed by 7 bases and 0 bases, with 13 bases remaining between them. The germline V gene has CDR1 SEHNR and CDR2 FQNEAQ (reference sequence).

The rearrangement joins TRBV11-2 to TRBJ1-2; weak D call: TRBD1 (6 bases). Trimming pared 5 bases from V and 0 bases from J, leaving 16 bases between. CDR1 SGHAT and CDR2 FQNNGV come from the germline V gene. This CDR3 spans 16 amino acids. The CDR3 DNA sequence: TGTGCCAGCAGCCCAAGAATGGACAGAGCTAACTATGGCTACACCTTC. Protein: CASSPRMDRANYGYTF.

The V gene is TRBV11-2, the J gene TRBJ1-3; 7 bases are shared with TRBD1. CDR3 size: 14 residues. Trimming took 6 bases from V and 3 from J; bases not matched to a gene: 5. The V gene's germline CDR1 is SGHAT and CDR2 FQNNGV. The CDR3 region has the DNA TGTGCCAGCAGTCCCGGACAGGTTGGAAACACCATATATTTT. It codes for CASSPGQVGNTIYF. Combining the CDR3 with reference TRBV11-2 and TRBJ1-3 gives the whole variable domain EAGVAQSPRYKIIEKRQSVAFWCNPISGHATLYWYQQILGQGPKLLIQFQNNGVVDDSQLPKDRFSAERLKGVDSTLKIQPAKLEDSAVYLCASSPGQVGNTIYFGEGSWLTVV.

The genes are TRBV10-3 and TRBJ2-7; 7 positions match TRBD1. The CDR3 sequence is 12 residues long. Germline lookup yields CDR1 ENHRY and CDR2 SYGVKD. The J segment lost 3 bases and the V segment lost 6 bases, leaving 2 bases of the junction unmatched. CDR3 DNA: TGTGCCATCAGCGACAGGGACTACGAGCAGTACTTC. It specifies CAISDRDYEQYF.

The chain recombines TRBV6-1 with TRBJ2-1; D gene ambiguous. This CDR3 contains 12 residues. Germline CDR1 is MNHNS and CDR2 is SASEGT. V lost 1 base and J 6 bases, leaving 4 bases between the germline ends. For the CDR3, the DNA is TGTGCCAGCAGTGAAGGTGGCAATGAGCAGTTCTTC. Translation gives CASSEGGNEQFF.

This chain links TRBV5-4 with TRBJ1-4; D not certain. The CDR3 has 15 residues. V was trimmed by 1 base and J by 7 bases, leaving 14 bases between them. Germline V gives CDR1 SGHNT, CDR2 YYREEE (reference sequence). In DNA, the CDR3 is TGTGCCAGCAGCTTGTCCGGGATGCAGGCTGAAAAACTGTTTTTT. This gives the protein CASSLSGMQAEKLFF. Supplemented by reference TRBV5-4 and TRBJ1-4, the full variable domain reads ETGVTQSPTHLIKTRGQQVTLRCSSQSGHNTVSWYQQALGQGPQFIFQYYREEENGRGNFPPRFSGLQFPNYSSELNVNALELDDSALYLCASSLSGMQAEKLFFGSGTQLSVL.

V gene TRBV7-9 combines with J gene TRBJ1-4; TRBD1 might be the D (5 bases). Germline assignment: CDR1 SEHNR and CDR2 FQNEAQ (reference sequence). Trimming took 5 bases from V and 8 from J, leaving 18 bases between them. This CDR3 comprises 15 residues. The CDR3, as DNA: TGTGCCAGCAGCCCAGGGACCTCACTTGGGGAAAAACTGTTTTTT. It is translated as CASSPGTSLGEKLFF.

The chain is built from TRBV29-1 and TRBJ1-3; D is ambiguous. The germline gives CDR1 SQVTM, CDR2 ANQGSEA. Trimming cost V 5 bases and J 0 bases, with 2 bases left between them. The CDR3 loop spans 11 amino acids. CDR3 amino acids: CSVTSGNTIYF. The CDR3 nucleotides are TGCAGCGTTACCTCTGGAAACACCATATATTTT.

Here the CDR3 DNA reads TGCGCCAGCAGCCCCTTATTTGGAGAGACCCAGTACTTC. Residues: CASSPLFGETQYF. The chain combines TRBV5-1 with TRBJ2-5, with unresolved D. Trimming took 4 bases from V and 4 from J, leaving 11 bases between them. Germline V gene sequence: CDR1 SGHRS, CDR2 YFSETQ. CDR3 length: 13 residues.

The rearrangement uses TRBV6-6 and TRBJ2-3; no firm D call. Per the germline V gene, CDR1 is MNHNY and CDR2 is SVGAGI (reference sequence). Trimming stripped 4 bases from V and 4 bases from J, with 12 bases between. The CDR3 has 14 residues. In nucleotides, the CDR3 is TGTGCCAGCAGTTTCCTCGACAACGCAGATACGCAGTATTTT. The encoded protein is CASSFLDNADTQYF.

The gene calls are TRBV10-3 and TRBJ1-1, with D maybe TRBD1 (5 bases). Germline-derived CDR1 and CDR2 are ENHRY and SYGVKD. This CDR3 region has 14 residues. Trimming pared 3 bases from V and 5 bases from J, leaving 13 bases between. DNA of the CDR3: TGTGCCATCAGTGAAAGAGGGGAGGGGACTGAAGCTTTCTTT. Protein product: CAISERGEGTEAFF.

The chain carries TRBV30 and TRBJ2-7; 8 bases agree with TRBD1. The CDR3 has 15 residues. The trim removed 4 bases at V and 3 bases at J, leaving 11 bases unmatched. Germline-derived CDR1 and CDR2 are GTSNPN and SVGIG (reference sequence). The CDR3 sequence: CAWTPPDRDDYEQYF. As DNA, the CDR3 is TGTGCCTGGACCCCCCCGGACAGGGACGACTACGAGCAGTACTTC.

The chain links TRBV6-5 to TRBJ2-5; 10 bases fit TRBD2. The CDR3 sequence is 14 residues long. Germline V lookup: CDR1 MNHEY, CDR2 SVGAGI. V gave up 5 bases and J gave up 5 bases; unmatched junction bases: 5. CDR3 nucleotides: TGTGCCAGCAGTCTTCTAGCGGGAGTGGAGACCCAGTACTTC. Translated, it gives CASSLLAGVETQYF.

In its sample, this clone was seen once. The chain combines TRBV6-2 or TRBV6-3 with TRBJ2-7, with 7 bases that match TRBD1. Trimming at V came to 5 bases and at J to 0 bases, leaving 13 bases not matched to a gene. Germline-derived CDR1 and CDR2 are MNHEY and SVGEGT. This CDR3 contains 17 residues. In nucleotides, the CDR3 is TGTGCCAGCAGTCACAACTTCCGGACAGGTTACTCCTACGAGCAGTACTTC. It codes for CASSHNFRTGYSYEQYF.

This clone came up once. V and J are TRBV11-3 and TRBJ2-3; 9 bases are shared with TRBD2. The ends lost 2 bases at V and 1 base at J; junction bases unmatched: 1. Germline assignment: CDR1 SGHNT and CDR2 YENEEA. This CDR3 comprises 15 residues. DNA for the CDR3: TGTGCCAGCAGCTTATCTAGCGGGGGCACAGATACGCAGTATTTT. Its protein is CASSLSSGGTDTQYF.

The chain combines TRBV4-2 with TRBJ1-2, with a weak D call TRBD1 (5 bases). The length of the CDR3 is 15 residues. Germline V gives CDR1 LGHNA, CDR2 YNFKEQ. V lost 0 bases to trimming and J lost 2 bases, with 10 bases between them. CDR3 nucleotide sequence: TGTGCCAGCAGCCAAGACACGGACAAGAACTATGGCTACACCTTC. Amino acids: CASSQDTDKNYGYTF.

In this sample, this clone turned up once. The gene calls are TRBV10-2 and TRBJ2-2, with 8 bases aligning to TRBD2. From germline, CDR1 is WSHSY and CDR2 SAAADI. There are 16 residues in the CDR3. Unmatched junction bases numbered 14, after V lost 6 bases and J lost 8 bases. CDR3 sequence: CASSFGLAGAPGELFF. The CDR3 bases are TGCGCCAGCAGCTTTGGGCTAGCGGGCGCCCCGGGGGAGCTGTTTTTT.

This clone showed up just once. The chain uses TRBV28 and TRBJ2-7; TRBD1 agrees at 7 bases. Germline CDR1 and CDR2: MDHEN and SYDVKM. The CDR3 extends over 12 amino acids. Trimming took 10 bases from V and 2 from J; bases not matched to a gene: 5. CDR3 coding DNA: TGTGCCATAGGGACAGCCACCTACGAGCAGTACTTC. Its translation: CAIGTATYEQYF.

The chain is built from TRBV6-5 and TRBJ1-6, with 10 bases aligning to TRBD1. Trimming removed 5 bases from V and 12 bases from J; junction bases left unmatched: 10. Germline V gene sequence: CDR1 MNHEY, CDR2 SVGAGI. This CDR3 spans 15 amino acids. CDR3 sequence: CASSPEGTGDGPLHF. DNA of the CDR3: TGTGCCAGCAGTCCCGAGGGGACAGGGGACGGACCCCTCCACTTT.

This rearrangement joins TRBV14 to TRBJ2-1, with D perhaps matching TRBD2 (7 bases). The germline CDR1 and CDR2 sequences are SGHDN and FVKESK. The CDR3 has 18 residues. Trimming removed 2 bases from V and 7 bases from J, with 24 bases in between. CDR3 coding DNA: TGTGCCAGCAGCCAATGGCCCCTTGGGGGGGCAGGGCTAAATGAGCAGTTCTTC. Translating it yields CASSQWPLGGAGLNEQFF.

V is TRBV28 and J is TRBJ1-1; TRBD1 matches 7 bases. V gave up 8 bases and J gave up 3 bases; unmatched junction bases: 9. Germline-derived CDR1 and CDR2 are MDHEN and SYDVKM. The CDR3 loop spans 14 amino acids. The CDR3 coding sequence is TGTGCCAGCCTTACTCCAGACAGGGACACTGAAGCTTTCTTT. Translated, it gives CASLTPDRDTEAFF. The full variable domain, rest sourced from reference TRBV28 and TRBJ1-1, is DVKVTQSSRYLVKRTGEKVFLECVQDMDHENMFWYRQDPGLGLRLIYFSYDVKMKEKGDIPEGYSVSREKKERFSLILESASTNQTSMYLCASLTPDRDTEAFFGQGTRLTVV.

A few counts support this clone. V usage is TRBV11-2 and J usage is TRBJ2-5; no reliable D call. V lost 4 bases, J lost 2 bases, and 2 bases lay in between. Germline V gene data show CDR1 as SGHAT and CDR2 as FQNNGV. This CDR3 comprises 11 residues. CDR3 protein: CASSSQETQYF. In DNA, the CDR3 is TGTGCCAGCAGCTCGCAAGAGACCCAGTACTTC.